A selection of T cell receptor beta chains follows, all from one sample in a study of cytomegalovirus exposure and HLA in healthy donors. Here immunoSEQ multiplex PCR was the method, and the copy in TCRdb shows in-frame clones only, minus some. The sample consists of 250,000 or so clones, approximately 81% of them appearing once. The sample consisted of PBMCs. The receptor source for this set is a human donor in good health. CDR3s include the opening cysteine and the closing phenylalanine or tryptophan. A D gene is named only where the DNA matches it firmly. Clone size is shown for a subset of rows, as once, few, many or a class of expanded clone.

J gene | V gene | D gene | clone size | CDR3 DNA | CDR3 protein
TRBJ1-1 | TRBV18 | . | . | TGTGCCAGCTCATCGACATTGAACACTGAAGCTTTCTTT | CASSSTLNTEAFF
TRBJ2-7 | TRBV5-4 | TRBD1 | . | TGTGCCAGCAGCGGATCCGGGACAGCACTCTCCTACGAGCAGTACTTC | CASSGSGTALSYEQYF
TRBJ2-3 | TRBV5-4 | . | . | TGTGCCAGCAGCTTGGGAGCGGGCGTAGGATCAGATACGCAGTATTTT | CASSLGAGVGSDTQYF
TRBJ2-7 | TRBV6-5 | . | . | TGTGCCAGCACATCGGGCTACGAGCAGTACTTC | CASTSGYEQYF
TRBJ1-2 | TRBV29-1 | TRBD1 | . | TGCAGCGTTAAGGGTGTGCCCGATCAGACTGGACAGGGGGCGCTTGGCTACACCTTC | CSVKGVPDQTGQGALGYTF
TRBJ2-1 | TRBV19 | . | . | TGTGCCAGTAGTATAAGCAGGGGGGCGTATGAGCAGTTCTTC | CASSISRGAYEQFF
TRBJ1-5 | TRBV28 | . | . | TGTGCCAGCACCGTAACAGGGTTCGTTCAGCCCCAGCATTTT | CASTVTGFVQPQHF
TRBJ1-4 | TRBV2 | . | . | TGTGCCAGCCGAGAACAGGGTAGAGTTCCTAATGAAAAACTGTTTTTT | CASREQGRVPNEKLFF
TRBJ2-1 | TRBV29-1 | TRBD1 | . | TGCAGCGTTGACGGGACAGAATTGTACAATGAGCAGTTCTTC | CSVDGTELYNEQFF
TRBJ1-4 | TRBV19 | . | once | TGTGCCAGTAGTATAAATCTAGGAAATCTTAATGAAAAACTGTTTTTT | CASSINLGNLNEKLFF
TRBJ2-5 | TRBV10-1 | TRBD2 | . | TGCGCCAGCAGTGAGGGTAGCGGGGCCGCGGAGACCCAGTACTTC | CASSEGSGAAETQYF
TRBJ2-7 | TRBV28 | TRBD2 | . | TGTGCCAGCAGTTTAGCCGGGACTAGCGGGAGTTACGAGCAGTACTTC | CASSLAGTSGSYEQYF
TRBJ2-3 | TRBV1 | . | . | TGCACCCATTCCGGGACTAGCGGGAGATGTTGTCCAGATACGCAGTATTTT | CTHSGTSGRCCPDTQYF
TRBJ1-2 | TRBV7-2 | TRBD1 | . | TGTGCCAGCAGCTCCCAAAGCCGGACAGGGGATTATGGCTACACCTTC | CASSSQSRTGDYGYTF
TRBJ1-2 | TRBV10-3 | . | . | TGTGCCATCAGTGAGTTTCAAGGGGGTAACTATGGCTACACCTTC | CAISEFQGGNYGYTF
TRBJ2-5 | TRBV28 | . | few | TGTGCCAGCAGTTTGGTCAGGGTGGGGGAGACCCAGTACTTC | CASSLVRVGETQYF
TRBJ2-3 | TRBV9 | TRBD1 | . | TGTGCCAGCAGCCCCCGGACAGGGAAAAGCACAGATACGCAGTATTTT | CASSPRTGKSTDTQYF
TRBJ2-7 | TRBV28 | . | once | TGTGCCAGCAGTTTGACAGGTCCCTACGAGCAGTACTTC | CASSLTGPYEQYF
TRBJ2-2 | TRBV4-2 | TRBD2 | . | TGTGCCAGCAGCCGTGGACTAGCGGGAGACACCGGGGAGCTGTTTTTT | CASSRGLAGDTGELFF
TRBJ2-1 | TRBV7-2 | TRBD2 | . | TGTGCCAGCAGCTCCGTCGGGGGGTTCAACAATGAGCAGTTCTTC | CASSSVGGFNNEQFF
TRBJ2-5 | TRBV5-1 | . | . | TGCGCCAGCACCCCGTCGTACAGGGTTCCTGAGACCCAGTACTTC | CASTPSYRVPETQYF
TRBJ2-1 | TRBV5-1 | . | . | TGCGCCAGCAGCCCGGACAGAAGAGGAAACAATGAGCAGTTCTTC | CASSPDRRGNNEQFF
TRBJ1-5 | TRBV11-2 | . | . | TGTGCCAGCAGCTTGCAGGAGGGGAATCAGCCCCAGCATTTT | CASSLQEGNQPQHF
TRBJ2-7 | TRBV28 | TRBD2 | . | TGTGCCAGCAGTTTTTCAGCGGGACCTCTCCACGAGCAGTACTTC | CASSFSAGPLHEQYF
TRBJ2-3 | TRBV29-1 | TRBD2 | . | TGCAGCGTTGGGGAGGGGAGCACAGATACGCAGTATTTT | CSVGEGSTDTQYF
TRBJ2-5 | TRBV7-2 | TRBD1 | . | TGTGCCAGCAGCCTACGACAGGGGATCGGGCAAGAGACCCAGTACTTC | CASSLRQGIGQETQYF
TRBJ1-1 | TRBV7-3 | TRBD1 | few | TGTGCCAGCAGCTTACAGGGGGACACTGAAGCTTTCTTT | CASSLQGDTEAFF
TRBJ2-7 | TRBV30 | . | . | TGTGCCTGGAGTGCAGGACTCCCGGGGGACGAGCAGTACTTC | CAWSAGLPGDEQYF
TRBJ2-4 | TRBV4-2 | . | . | TGTGCCAGCAGCCAAGGAGGAAATAGCCGGGGCATTCAGTACTTC | CASSQGGNSRGIQYF
TRBJ2-3 | TRBV19 | TRBD1 | . | TGTGCCAGTAGTATAGACGCTACAGGGGGTGCTTATACGCAGTATTTT | CASSIDATGGAYTQYF
TRBJ2-3 | TRBV5-1 | TRBD2 | once | TGCGCCAGCAGCTTGGTAGGGACTAGCGGTAGCACAGATACGCAGTATTTT | CASSLVGTSGSTDTQYF
TRBJ2-3 | TRBV9 | TRBD2 | few | TGTGCCAGCAGCCAAATGGGACTAGCGGGAGGGCCTGGCGTCACAGATACGCAGTATTTT | CASSQMGLAGGPGVTDTQYF
TRBJ1-1 | TRBV18 | . | . | TGTGCCAGCTCACCTCGAGGAGAAGCTAACACTGAAGCTTTCTTT | CASSPRGEANTEAFF
TRBJ2-7 | TRBV10-1 | TRBD1 | . | TGCGCCAGCAGTCAAGGACAGGGGCGCCGGGAGCAGTACTTC | CASSQGQGRREQYF
TRBJ2-4 | TRBV7-3 | TRBD2 | . | TGTGCCAGCAGCGTAATGGGACTAGGTGTAGCCAAAAACATTCAGTACTTC | CASSVMGLGVAKNIQYF
TRBJ2-7 | TRBV19 | . | . | TGTGCCAGTAGTATAGGTAGCGGCTCCTACGAGCAGTACTTC | CASSIGSGSYEQYF
TRBJ2-7 | TRBV5-1 | TRBD1 | once | TGCGCCAGCAGCTTGGTGGGGACAGGGTTCAACGAGCAGTACTTC | CASSLVGTGFNEQYF
TRBJ2-1 | TRBV9 | TRBD2 | . | TGTGCCAGCAGCGTTTCCGGGACTACAGTGTACAATGAGCAGTTCTTC | CASSVSGTTVYNEQFF
TRBJ1-1 | TRBV5-1 | . | . | TGCGCCAGCAGCGCGGACAGAGCGAACACTGAAGCTTTCTTT | CASSADRANTEAFF
TRBJ2-1 | TRBV19 | . | few | TGTGCCAGTACGGAGGGGCGCGGCTCCTACAATGAGCAGTTCTTC | CASTEGRGSYNEQFF
TRBJ2-3 | TRBV29-1 | . | . | TGCAGCGTTGGAGGGTGGAGCGGAAAAAGCACAGATACGCAGTATTTT | CSVGGWSGKSTDTQYF
TRBJ2-5 | TRBV4-1 | TRBD1 | . | TGCGCCAGCAGCCCTAGGGACAGGGAAGAGACCCAGTACTTC | CASSPRDREETQYF
TRBJ2-3 | TRBV28 | . | . | TGTGCCAGCAGTCACCTCCTAGGAGGGAGCCTAGATTGGGCTACGCAGTATTTT | CASSHLLGGSLDWATQYF
TRBJ1-2 | TRBV16 | TRBD1 | once | TGTGCCAGCAGCCAGCCCGGACAGGGGGATGGCTACACCTTC | CASSQPGQGDGYTF
TRBJ1-2 | TRBV7-9 | TRBD1 | . | TGTGCCAGCAGCTTGGACAGGGTGTCGGGTGGCTACACCTTC | CASSLDRVSGGYTF
TRBJ2-1 | TRBV18 | . | . | TGTGCCAGCTCACCAGCCAGCGGAAGGGACAATGAGCAGTTCTTC | CASSPASGRDNEQFF
TRBJ2-1 | TRBV29-1 | . | . | TGCAGCGTCAGCCGTATGTGGAAATCGCGGTCCCATGAGCAGTTCTTC | CSVSRMWKSRSHEQFF
TRBJ2-1 | TRBV7-2 | TRBD1 | . | TGTGCCAGCAGCCGGGACAGTATGGTCCAGCAGTTCTTC | CASSRDSMVQQFF
TRBJ2-6 | TRBV9 | . | . | TGTGCCAGCAGCGTAGGCGTTGGGCTCCCGGCCAACGTCCTGACTTTC | CASSVGVGLPANVLTF
TRBJ1-1 | TRBV4-3 | TRBD1 | . | TGCGCCAGCAGCCACGGACAGGGGGCTACTGAAGCTTTCTTT | CASSHGQGATEAFF
TRBJ2-5 | TRBV5-1 | . | once | TGCGCCAGCAGCACTGGACAGCCCCAAGAGACCCAGTACTTC | CASSTGQPQETQYF
TRBJ2-3 | TRBV25-1 | . | . | TGTGCCAGCAGTCCCTCGGGCACAGATACGCAGTATTTT | CASSPSGTDTQYF
TRBJ2-2 | TRBV2 | . | . | TGTGCCAGCAGTGAAGGAGGGCGCGGCACCGGGGAGCTGTTTTTT | CASSEGGRGTGELFF